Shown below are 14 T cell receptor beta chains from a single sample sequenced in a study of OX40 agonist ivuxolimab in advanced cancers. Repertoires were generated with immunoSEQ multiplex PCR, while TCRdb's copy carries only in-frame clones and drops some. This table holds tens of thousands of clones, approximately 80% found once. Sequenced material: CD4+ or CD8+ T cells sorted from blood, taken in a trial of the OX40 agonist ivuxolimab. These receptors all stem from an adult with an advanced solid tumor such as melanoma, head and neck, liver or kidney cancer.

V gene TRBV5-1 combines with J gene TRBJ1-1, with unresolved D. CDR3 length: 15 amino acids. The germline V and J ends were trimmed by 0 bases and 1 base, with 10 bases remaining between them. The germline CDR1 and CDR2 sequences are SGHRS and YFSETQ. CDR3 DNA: TGCGCCAGCAGCTTGGTAACGGCCGCGAACACTGAAGCTTTCTTT. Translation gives CASSLVTAANTEAFF. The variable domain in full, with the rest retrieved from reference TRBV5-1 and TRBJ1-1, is KAGVTQTPRYLIKTRGQQVTLSCSPISGHRSVSWYQQTPGQGLQFLFEYFSETQRNKGNFPGRFSGRQFSNSRSEMNVSTLELGDSALYLCASSLVTAANTEAFFGQGTRLTVV.

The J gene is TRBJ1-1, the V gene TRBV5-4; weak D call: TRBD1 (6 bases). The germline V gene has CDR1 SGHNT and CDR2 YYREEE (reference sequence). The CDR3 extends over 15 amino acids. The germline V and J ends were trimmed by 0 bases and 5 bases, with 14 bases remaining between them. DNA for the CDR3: TGTGCCAGCAGCTTGGCGTACAGGGATGGTACTGAAGCTTTCTTT. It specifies CASSLAYRDGTEAFF. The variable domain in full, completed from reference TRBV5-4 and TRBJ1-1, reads ETGVTQSPTHLIKTRGQQVTLRCSSQSGHNTVSWYQQALGQGPQFIFQYYREEENGRGNFPPRFSGLQFPNYSSELNVNALELDDSALYLCASSLAYRDGTEAFFGQGTRLTVV.

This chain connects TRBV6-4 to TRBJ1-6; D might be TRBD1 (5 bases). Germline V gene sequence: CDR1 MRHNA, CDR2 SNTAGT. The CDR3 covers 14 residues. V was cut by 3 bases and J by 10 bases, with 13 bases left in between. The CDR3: CASSESPEGSPLHF. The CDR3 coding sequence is TGTGCCAGCAGTGAATCCCCCGAGGGGTCACCCCTCCACTTT.

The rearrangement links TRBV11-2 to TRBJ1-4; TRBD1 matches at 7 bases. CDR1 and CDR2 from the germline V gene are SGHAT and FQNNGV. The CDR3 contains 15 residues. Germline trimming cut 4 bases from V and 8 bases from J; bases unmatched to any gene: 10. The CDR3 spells CASSSDRVDREKLFF. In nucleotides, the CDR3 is TGTGCCAGCAGCTCCGACAGGGTGGATCGCGAAAAACTGTTTTTT.

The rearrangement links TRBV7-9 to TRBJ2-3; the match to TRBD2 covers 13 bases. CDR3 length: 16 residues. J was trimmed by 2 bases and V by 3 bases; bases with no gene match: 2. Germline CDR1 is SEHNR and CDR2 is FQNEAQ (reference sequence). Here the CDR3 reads CASSLGLAGTTDTQYF. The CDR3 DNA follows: TGTGCCAGCAGCTTGGGACTAGCGGGGACCACAGATACGCAGTATTTT.

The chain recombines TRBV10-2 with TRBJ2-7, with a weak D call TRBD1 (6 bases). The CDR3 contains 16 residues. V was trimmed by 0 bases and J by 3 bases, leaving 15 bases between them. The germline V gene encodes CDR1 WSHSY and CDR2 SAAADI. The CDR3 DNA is TGCGCCAGCAGTGAGTCCCGCAGGGGACCCCACTACGAGCAGTACTTC. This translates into CASSESRRGPHYEQYF.

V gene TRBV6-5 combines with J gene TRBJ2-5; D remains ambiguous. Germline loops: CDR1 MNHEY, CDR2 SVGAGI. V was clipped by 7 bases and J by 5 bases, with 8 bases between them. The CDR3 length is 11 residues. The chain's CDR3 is CASTERETQYF. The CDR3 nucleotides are TGTGCCAGCACCGAAAGGGAGACCCAGTACTTC.

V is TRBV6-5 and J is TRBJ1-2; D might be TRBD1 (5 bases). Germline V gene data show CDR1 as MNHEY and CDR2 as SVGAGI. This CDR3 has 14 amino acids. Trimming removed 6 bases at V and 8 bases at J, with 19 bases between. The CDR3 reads CASSPERGAQGYTF. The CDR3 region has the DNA TGTGCCAGCAGCCCCGAACGAGGGGCGCAGGGCTACACCTTC.

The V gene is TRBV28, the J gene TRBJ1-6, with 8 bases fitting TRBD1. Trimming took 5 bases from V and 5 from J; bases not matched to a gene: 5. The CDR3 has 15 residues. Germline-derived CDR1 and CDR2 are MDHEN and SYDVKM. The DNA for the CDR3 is TGTGCCAGCAGTCCCCTGGGACAGGATAATTCACCCCTCCACTTT. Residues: CASSPLGQDNSPLHF. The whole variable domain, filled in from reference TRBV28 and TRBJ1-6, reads DVKVTQSSRYLVKRTGEKVFLECVQDMDHENMFWYRQDPGLGLRLIYFSYDVKMKEKGDIPEGYSVSREKKERFSLILESASTNQTSMYLCASSPLGQDNSPLHFGNGTRLTVT.

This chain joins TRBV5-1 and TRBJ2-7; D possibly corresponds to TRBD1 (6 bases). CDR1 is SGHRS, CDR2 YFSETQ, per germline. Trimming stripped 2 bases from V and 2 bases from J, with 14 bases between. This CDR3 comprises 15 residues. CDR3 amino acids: CASSFRQELTYEQYF. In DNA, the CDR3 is TGCGCCAGCAGCTTCCGACAGGAGCTAACCTACGAGCAGTACTTC.

CDR3 DNA sequence: TGTGCCAGCAGTGCCTCGTTGACAGCAGATGAAAAACTGTTTTTT. Amino acid sequence: CASSASLTADEKLFF. This chain uses TRBV6-1 with TRBJ1-4, with D possibly being TRBD1 (5 bases). This CDR3 is built from 15 residues. V was shortened by 4 bases and J by 6 bases, with 15 bases between the two germline ends. CDR1 is MNHNS, CDR2 SASEGT, per germline.

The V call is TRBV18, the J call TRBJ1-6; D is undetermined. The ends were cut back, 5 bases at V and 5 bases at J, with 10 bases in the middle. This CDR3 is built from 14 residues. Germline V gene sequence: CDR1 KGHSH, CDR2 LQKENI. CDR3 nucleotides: TGTGCCAGCTCAGCGGACGGCGATAATTCACCCCTCCACTTT. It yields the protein CASSADGDNSPLHF.

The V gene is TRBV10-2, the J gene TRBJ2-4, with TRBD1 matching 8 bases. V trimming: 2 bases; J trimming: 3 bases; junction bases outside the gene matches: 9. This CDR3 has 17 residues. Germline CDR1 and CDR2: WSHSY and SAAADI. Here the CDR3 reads CASSEIRTGRSKNIQYF. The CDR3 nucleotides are TGCGCCAGCAGTGAGATCCGGACAGGGCGAAGCAAAAACATTCAGTACTTC.

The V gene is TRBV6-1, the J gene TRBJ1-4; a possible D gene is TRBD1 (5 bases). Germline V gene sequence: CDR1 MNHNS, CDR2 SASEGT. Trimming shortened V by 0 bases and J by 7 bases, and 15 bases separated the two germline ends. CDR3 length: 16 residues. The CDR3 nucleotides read TGTGCCAGCAGTGAAGCCGGCTGGGCAGGGTCTGAAAAACTGTTTTTT. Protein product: CASSEAGWAGSEKLFF.